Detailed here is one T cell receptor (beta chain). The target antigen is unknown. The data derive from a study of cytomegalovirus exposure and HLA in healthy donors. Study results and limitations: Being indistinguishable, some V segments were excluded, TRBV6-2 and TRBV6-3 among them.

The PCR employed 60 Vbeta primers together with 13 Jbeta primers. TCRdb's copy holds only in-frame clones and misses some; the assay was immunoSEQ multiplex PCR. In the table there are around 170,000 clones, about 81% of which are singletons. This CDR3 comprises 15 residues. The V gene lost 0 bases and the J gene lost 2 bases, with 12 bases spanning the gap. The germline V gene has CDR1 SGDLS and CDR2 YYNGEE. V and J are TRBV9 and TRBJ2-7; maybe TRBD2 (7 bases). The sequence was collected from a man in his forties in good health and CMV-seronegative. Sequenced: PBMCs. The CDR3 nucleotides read TGTGCCAGCAGCGTAGGACGGGGGGCCCCCTACGAGCAGTACTTC. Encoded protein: CASSVGRGAPYEQYF.